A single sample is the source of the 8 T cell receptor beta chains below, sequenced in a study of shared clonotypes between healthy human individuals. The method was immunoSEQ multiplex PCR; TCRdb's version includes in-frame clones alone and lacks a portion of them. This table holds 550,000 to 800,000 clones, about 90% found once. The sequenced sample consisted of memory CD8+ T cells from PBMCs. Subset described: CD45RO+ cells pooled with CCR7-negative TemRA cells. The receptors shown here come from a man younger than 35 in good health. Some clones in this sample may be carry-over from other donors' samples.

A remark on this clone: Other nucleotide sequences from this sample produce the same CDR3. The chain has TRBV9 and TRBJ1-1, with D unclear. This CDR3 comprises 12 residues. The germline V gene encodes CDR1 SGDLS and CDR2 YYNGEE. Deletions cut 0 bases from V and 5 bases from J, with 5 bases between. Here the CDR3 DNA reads TGTGCCAGCAGCGTAGGGGGTACTGAAGCTTTCTTT. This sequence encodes CASSVGGTEAFF.

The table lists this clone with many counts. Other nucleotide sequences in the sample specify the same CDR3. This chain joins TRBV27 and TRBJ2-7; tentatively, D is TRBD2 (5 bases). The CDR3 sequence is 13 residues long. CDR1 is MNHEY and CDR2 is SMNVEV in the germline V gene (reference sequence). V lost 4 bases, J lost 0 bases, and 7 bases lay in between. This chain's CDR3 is CASSWGASYEQYF. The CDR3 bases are TGTGCCAGCAGTTGGGGAGCCTCCTACGAGCAGTACTTC.

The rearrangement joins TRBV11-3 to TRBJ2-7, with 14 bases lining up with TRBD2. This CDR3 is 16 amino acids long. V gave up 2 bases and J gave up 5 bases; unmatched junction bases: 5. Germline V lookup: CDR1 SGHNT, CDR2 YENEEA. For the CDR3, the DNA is TGTGCCAGCAGCTTACAGGGACTAGCGGGAGTCCACGAGCAGTACTTC. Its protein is CASSLQGLAGVHEQYF.

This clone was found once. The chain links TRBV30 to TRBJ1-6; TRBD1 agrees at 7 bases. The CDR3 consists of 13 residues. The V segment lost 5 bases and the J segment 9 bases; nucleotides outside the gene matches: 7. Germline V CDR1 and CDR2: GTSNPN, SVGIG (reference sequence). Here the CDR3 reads CAWATGVGSPLHF. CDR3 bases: TGTGCCTGGGCTACAGGGGTCGGTTCACCCCTCCACTTT.

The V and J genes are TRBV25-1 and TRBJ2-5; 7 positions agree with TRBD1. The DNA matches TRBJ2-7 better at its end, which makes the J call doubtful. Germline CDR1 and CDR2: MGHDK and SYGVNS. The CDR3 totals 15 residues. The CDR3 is CASSESRGRGYEQYF. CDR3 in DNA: TGTGCCAGCAGTGAATCGAGGGGGCGAGGGTACGAGCAGTACTTC.

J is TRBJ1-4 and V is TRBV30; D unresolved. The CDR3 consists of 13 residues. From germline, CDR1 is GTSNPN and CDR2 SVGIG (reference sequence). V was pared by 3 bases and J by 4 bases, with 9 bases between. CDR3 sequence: CAWSQGNNEKLFF. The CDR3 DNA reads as TGTGCCTGGAGCCAAGGGAATAATGAAAAACTGTTTTTT.

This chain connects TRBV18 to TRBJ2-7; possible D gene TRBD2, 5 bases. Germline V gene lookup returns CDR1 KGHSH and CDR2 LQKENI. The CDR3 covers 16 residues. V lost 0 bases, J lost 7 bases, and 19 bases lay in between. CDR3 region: CASSPPITMAGYEQYF. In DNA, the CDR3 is TGTGCCAGCTCACCACCGATTACAATGGCGGGCTATGAGCAGTACTTC. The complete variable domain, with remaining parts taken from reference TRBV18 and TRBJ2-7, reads NAGVMQNPRHLVRRRGQEARLRCSPMKGHSHVYWYRQLPEEGLKFMVYLQKENIIDESGMPKERFSAEFPKEGPSILRIQQVVRGDSAAYFCASSPPITMAGYEQYFGPGTRLTVT.

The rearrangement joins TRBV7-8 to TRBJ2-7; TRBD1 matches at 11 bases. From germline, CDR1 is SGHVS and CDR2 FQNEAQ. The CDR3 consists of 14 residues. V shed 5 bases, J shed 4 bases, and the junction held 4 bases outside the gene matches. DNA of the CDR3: TGTGCCAGCAGCGCCGGACAGGGGGCGTACGAGCAGTACTTC. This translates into CASSAGQGAYEQYF.